This entry concerns a single T cell receptor (beta chain). This entry belongs to a study of blood T cell repertoires in COVID-19. This table comes from immunoSEQ multiplex PCR, and its TCRdb copy is limited to in-frame clones, with some not included. The sample comprises about 300,000 clones, about 81% of which are singletons, and more than 1.4% rests with the top ten. The CDR3 is 15 amino acids. Unmatched junction bases numbered 5, after V lost 1 base and J lost 4 bases. Germline CDR1 reads GTSNPN; CDR2 reads SVGIG (reference sequence). The chain uses TRBV30 and TRBJ1-5; 9 positions agree with TRBD1. Input material: peripheral blood. The source is a human donor with COVID-19, enrolled during active disease. The donor label of this sample is uncertain. CDR3 DNA sequence: TGTGCCTGGAGTGCCGACAGGGGGGATAATCAGCCCCAGCATTTT. Its translation is CAWSADRGDNQPQHF.